This T cell receptor (beta chain) was captured by sequencing in a study of shared clonotypes between healthy human individuals (dated by TCRdb to the early 2020s). A note on the overall study: The cohort included a few men and a couple of women between 18 and 49 years of age. For each donor, CD4 naive and CD4 memory were each run on three plates, CD8 naive on two plates, and CD8 memory on one plate. To estimate repertoire size and how much clonotypes are shared between individuals, the study performed deep sequencing of blood TCR repertoires from a few healthy adults. Libraries were prepared and TCR repertoires were sequenced by different laboratories using diverse techniques, in order to increase sequencing depth and limit assay-specific biases. Per donor, leukapheresis produced somewhere between about 0.8 and 9.5 billion PBMCs.

The paper's findings and limits, for the study overall: Sampling was restricted to blood, and TCR repertoires in tissues likely differ from the TCR repertoires found in blood. Naive subsets generally had larger estimated clonotype richness than memory subsets did. When a few donors were compared, the shared fraction of clonotypes was around 5% for naive CD4, about 4% for naive CD8, 2% to 2.5% for memory CD4, and roughly 0.43% for memory CD8. Because the study included only a small number of donors, the genetic and exposure-history diversity represented was limited. Higher generation probabilities were observed for clonotypes shared by all four sorted-subset donors than for non-shared clonotypes. Rarefaction of sorted-subset datasets indicated incomplete sequencing despite the large sequencing depth. Pairwise subsampling indicated that sequencing depth was expected to affect the degree of clonotype sharing among donors.

TCR CDR3 regions were amplified from genomic DNA by multiplex PCR using the deep immunoSEQ assay. For each cell subset, the extracted genomic DNA was distributed evenly across all wells of several immunoSEQ 96-well plates, and each plate served as one replicate. Each replicate PCR for sorted subsets received approximately 200 ng genomic DNA, equal to tens of thousands of T cell genomes. Purified libraries were quantified with a Qubit 3.0 fluorometer, sized on a Bioanalyzer 2100, and re-quantified with the KAPA Library Quantification kit. Each immunoSEQ 96-well plate was sequenced on its own single-read 150-cycle Illumina NextSeq 550 flow cell. Under the source paper's analysis protocol: The immunoSEQ output contained only junctional sequences without quality scores, so filtering could not match that applied to full-length reads. To assign V/J genes and CDR3, sequences were annotated using PyIR, a Python wrapper for IgBLAST v1.9, with IMGT germline references. Reads with weak V/J assignments (E-value above 1e-6), missing CDR3, stop codons, out-of-frame junctions, or ambiguous translated residues were removed. A V3J clonotype was defined by an identical inferred V gene, J gene, and CDR3 amino acid sequence. To compute the percentage overlap between repertoires, the number of shared unique clonotypes was divided by the size of the smaller repertoire. Richness of each repertoire was evaluated using RTK rarefaction, the Chao1 estimator, and Recon v2.1 estimates of unobserved clonotypes. For all TCRbeta clonotypes obtained by the gDNA method from a few donors, generation probabilities were computed with OLGA. This is the immuneACCESS table as TCRdb keeps it, with only in-frame sequences that have V and J called. A part of the clones is gone; compared with another copy, unresolved V genes explain less than half, and the rest is unexplained. The D gene and trimming were derived from the DNA, and the V and J assignments and clone size from that table. This sample comprises hundreds of thousands of clones, about 90% of them detected only once. The ten largest clones capture approximately 24% of the sample.

The germline V gene provides CDR1 MGHRA and CDR2 YSYEKL. The V end gives up 2 bases and the J end 1 base, leaving 9 bases in the junction not matched to a gene. The CDR3 contains 17 residues, cysteine and phenylalanine counted. Of the read, only the CDR3 DNA is kept; its 51 bases are in frame from base 1. CD8 naive samples were CD45RO-negative cells positively selected for CCR7, giving a CD45RA+CCR7+ population that excluded TemRA cells. Healthy HIV-negative adults with no recently reported acute infections or vaccinations were included as donors. Only Caucasian adults living in Nashville, Tennessee, USA were represented among the donors. Blood was obtained by leukapheresis, after which PBMCs were separated by Ficoll-Histopaque density gradient centrifugation and cryopreserved in liquid nitrogen vapor phase. Analytical flow cytometry was used to check the purity and quantity of every magnetically sorted T cell population. From each sorted fraction, genomic DNA was isolated and quantified by UV absorbance on a Nanodrop 2000c.

Turning to this clone: The antigen this receptor binds is unknown. Per-base qualities were not stored, and no clone one base away is much larger.

This TCR derives from a man younger than 40 in good health. The chain joins TRBV4-1 to TRBJ2-3, with TRBD2 identical over 7 junction bases. The sequenced sample was naive CD8+ T cells sorted from blood. What the cell subset or site label conveys for this sample: CD45RA+CCR7+. The DNA reads TGCGCCAGCAGCCAATTCCCCTCTAGCGGCCGCACAGATACGCAGTATTTT. This yields the protein CASSQFPSSGRTDTQYF.